The sequence of this T cell receptor beta chain was determined in a study of OX40 agonist ivuxolimab in advanced cancers. The study, taken as a whole, reports: Low normalized clonal expansion also occurred in some nonresponding patients. More expanded clones were seen, on average, in CD8+ T cells than in CD4+.

This CDR3 has 12 residues. The germline V gene has CDR1 SGHTA and CDR2 FQGNSA. V was trimmed by 2 bases and J by 2 bases, leaving 3 bases between them. The data were produced by immunoSEQ multiplex PCR, yet TCRdb's version contains in-frame clones alone and is incomplete. The sample holds around 65,000 clones, around 90% seen once. It was autoimmune disease history or systemic immunosuppression that excluded patients. Peripheral blood came from all dose cohorts at three timepoints. In the case of this clone: Antigen specificity is unknown.

The receptor comes from an adult with an advanced solid tumor such as melanoma, head and neck, liver or kidney cancer. The rearrangement links TRBV7-2 to TRBJ1-2; D is unresolved. The sequencing used CD4+ or CD8+ T cells sorted from blood, collected in a trial of the OX40 agonist ivuxolimab. The CDR3 sequence is CASSLRNYGYTF. DNA of the CDR3: TGTGCCAGCAGCTTAAGGAACTATGGCTACACCTTC.